This entry lists 9 T cell receptor beta chains sequenced from one sample in a study of T-cell memory formation after mild COVID-19. MiXCR, run by TCRdb on the 5' RACE reads, gives a single entry per CDR3 protein. The data hold over 400,000 distinct CDR3 sequences, with less than 25% observed a single time. The sample comprised PBMCs or a T cell subset sorted from them (not recorded which). The receptors were gathered from an adult woman who had mild COVID-19 (a few samples of this study predate the infection). Cell type and time point are not known.

The chain uses TRBV3-1 and TRBJ1-2; 9 nucleotides line up with TRBD1. The CDR3 contains 14 residues. With V trimmed by 4 bases and J by 8 bases, 8 bases remained unmatched. The germline V gene has CDR1 LGHDT and CDR2 YNNKEL (reference sequence). The CDR3 loop reads CASSRRDRVGGYTF. The CDR3 coding sequence is TGTGCCAGCAGCCGCCGGGACAGGGTGGGCGGCTACACCTTC.

The chain carries TRBV6-2 or TRBV6-3 and TRBJ1-1, with TRBD1 as a possible D gene (5 bases). There are 13 residues in the CDR3. V lost 4 bases, J lost 8 bases, and 14 bases lay in between. Germline loops: CDR1 MNHEY, CDR2 SVGEGT. The CDR3 DNA reads as TGTGCCAGCAGTTCCTCAGGGTGGCAGGAAGCTTTCTTT. Translation: CASSSSGWQEAFF.

This clonotype was picked up a small number of times. The chain's CDR3 is CATSDSGRFWNEQFF. DNA for the CDR3: TGTGCCACCAGTGACAGCGGGAGGTTTTGGAATGAGCAGTTCTTC. This rearrangement joins TRBV24-1 to TRBJ2-1; TRBD2 matches at 9 bases. This CDR3 is built from 15 residues. The V gene end was trimmed by 4 bases and the J gene end by 7 bases; junction bases not matched to a gene: 7. Per the germline V gene, CDR1 is KGHDR and CDR2 is SFDVKD.

This clonotype was detected a few times. The rearrangement links TRBV4-1 to TRBJ2-1; 13 nucleotides agree with TRBD2. The length of the CDR3 is 15 residues. V gave up 3 bases and J gave up 9 bases; unmatched junction bases: 5. Per germline, CDR1 MGHRA and CDR2 YSYEKL. This CDR3 reads CASSQELAGGFEQFF. The CDR3 DNA reads TGCGCCAGCAGCCAGGAACTAGCGGGGGGGTTTGAGCAGTTCTTC.

This clonotype showed up just a few times. This chain links TRBV24-1 with TRBJ2-3; TRBD2 might be the D (6 bases). CDR1 and CDR2 (germline): KGHDR, SFDVKD. V shed 7 bases and J shed 1 base, with 11 bases lying between them. CDR3 length: 14 residues. CDR3 DNA sequence: TGTGCCACCAGGGACTACTCAGGCACAGATACGCAGTATTTT. Amino acids: CATRDYSGTDTQYF.

The chain carries TRBV20-1 and TRBJ2-1, with TRBD2 identical over 14 bases. J gave up 5 bases and V 4 bases, and 4 bases lay outside the gene matches. Germline-derived CDR1 and CDR2 are DFQATT and SNEGSKA (reference sequence). The CDR3 has 15 residues. CDR3 in DNA: TGCAGTGCTAAAGGACTAGCGGGAGGACACAATGAGCAGTTCTTC. As protein: CSAKGLAGGHNEQFF.

The chain joins TRBV5-1 to TRBJ1-1; 7 bases are shared with TRBD1. Germline CDR1 reads SGHRS; CDR2 reads YFSETQ. The trim removed 2 bases at V and 5 bases at J, leaving 9 bases unmatched. The CDR3 sequence is 15 residues long. The CDR3 here is CASSFQRQGNTEAFF. The CDR3 nucleotides are TGCGCCAGCAGCTTTCAGAGACAGGGAAATACTGAAGCTTTCTTT.

The genes are TRBV18 and TRBJ2-6; D gene uncertain. CDR1 and CDR2 from the germline V gene are KGHSH and LQKENI. The CDR3 is 15 amino acids. The V end lost 3 bases, the J end lost 2 bases, and 8 bases lay between the germline ends. The CDR3 region has the DNA TGTGCCAGCTCACCCAATAAGGCTGGGGCCAACGTCCTGACTTTC. Amino acids: CASSPNKAGANVLTF.

The chain employs TRBV5-6 and TRBJ1-5; D remains unclear. Germline values: CDR1 SGHDT, CDR2 YYEEEE. Trimming left V 0 bases short and J 6 bases short, with 10 bases between. The CDR3 runs 14 residues. The CDR3 protein is CASSLASGTQPQHF. CDR3 sequence (DNA): TGTGCCAGCAGCTTGGCCTCGGGTACTCAGCCCCAGCATTTT.